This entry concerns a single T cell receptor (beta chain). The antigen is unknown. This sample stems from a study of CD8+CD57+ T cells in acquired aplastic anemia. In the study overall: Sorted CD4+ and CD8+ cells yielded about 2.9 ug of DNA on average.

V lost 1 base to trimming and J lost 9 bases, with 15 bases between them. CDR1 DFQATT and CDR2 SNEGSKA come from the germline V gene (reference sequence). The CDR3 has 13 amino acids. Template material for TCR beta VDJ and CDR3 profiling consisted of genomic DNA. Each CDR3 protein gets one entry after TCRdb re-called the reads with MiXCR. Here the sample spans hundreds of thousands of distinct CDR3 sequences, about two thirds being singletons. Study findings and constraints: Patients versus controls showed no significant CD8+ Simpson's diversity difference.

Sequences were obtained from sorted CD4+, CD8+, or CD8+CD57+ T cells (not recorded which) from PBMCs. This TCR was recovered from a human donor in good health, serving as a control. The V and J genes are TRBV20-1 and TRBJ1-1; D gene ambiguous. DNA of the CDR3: TGCAGTGCTAGAGGCACGCCTATAGCAAAAGCTTTCTTT. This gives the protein CSARGTPIAKAFF.